This entry features one T cell receptor beta chain sequence. The antigen is undetermined. Researchers ran the PCR with 60 Vbeta and 13 Jbeta primers. Profiled with immunoSEQ multiplex PCR; TCRdb holds only in-frame clones, not every one. The data show approximately 150,000 clones, about 80% seen once. This sample is drawn from a study of cytomegalovirus exposure and HLA in healthy donors. Study overall: As an earlier analysis found, roughly 170 million T cells yielded 90 million to 140 million unique TCR beta sequences. Study results and caveats: TRBV6-2, TRBV6-3 and some other V segments were excluded as indistinguishable. An observed cluster of highly shared sequence variants was recorded as a likely sequencing artifact.

The germline V gene encodes CDR1 MNHNS and CDR2 SASEGT. With 4 bases removed from V and 0 bases from J, the gap between germline ends came to 10 bases. CDR3 length equals 15 residues. The chain uses TRBV6-1 and TRBJ1-3; no firm D call. The receptor was isolated from a woman in her thirties in good health and CMV-seronegative. Sequenced material: PBMCs. For the CDR3, the DNA is TGTGCCAGCAGTGCTATCGGTGTCTCTGGAAACACCATATATTTT. Its translation: CASSAIGVSGNTIYF.